Listed below are T cell receptor beta chains from one sample, sequenced in a study of beta chain features in type 1 diabetes. Measured with immunoSEQ multiplex PCR; TCRdb has only the in-frame clones, and not every one. The table includes 500,000 to 650,000 clones, approximately 13% detected once. Material: naive CD4+ T cells from blood. These receptors all stem from a man in his thirties or forties with type 1 diabetes. CDR3s include the opening cysteine and the closing phenylalanine or tryptophan. Each record gives: clone size, J gene, D gene, V gene, CDR3 protein, CDR3 DNA. D genes are given only for firm matches. Rows may omit the clone size; those that give it use once, few, many or a size class.

-,TRBJ1-2,-,TRBV19,CASSIDLESGGYTF,TGTGCCAGTAGTATAGATCTCGAATCGGGCGGCTACACCTTC
few,TRBJ2-5,-,TRBV7-8,CASSSYARETQYF,TGTGCCAGCAGCTCCTACGCCCGCGAGACCCAGTACTTC
few,TRBJ2-7,-,TRBV10-3,CAISGWAGDNYEQYF,TGTGCCATCAGTGGGTGGGCAGGGGATAACTACGAGCAGTACTTC
-,TRBJ2-5,-,TRBV5-1,CASSLGRGQETQYF,TGCGCCAGCAGCTTGGGTAGGGGGCAAGAGACCCAGTACTTC
-,TRBJ1-2,-,TRBV30,CAWSVRSGNYGYTF,TGTGCCTGGAGTGTACGCTCAGGGAACTATGGCTACACCTTC
-,TRBJ2-3,-,TRBV27,CASSLSASFSGDTQYF,TGTGCCAGCAGTTTATCGGCCTCCTTTTCGGGGGATACGCAGTATTTT
few,TRBJ2-3,TRBD2,TRBV7-2,CASSVGTSGGNTQYF,TGTGCCAGCAGCGTAGGGACTAGCGGGGGTAATACGCAGTATTTT
-,TRBJ1-2,-,TRBV6-6,CASSTTGKVGGYTF,TGTGCCAGCAGTACTACAGGGAAGGTGGGCGGCTACACCTTC
few,TRBJ2-5,-,TRBV10-2,CASSITGQQETQYF,TGCGCCAGCAGCATCACAGGGCAGCAAGAGACCCAGTACTTC
once,TRBJ1-6,TRBD1,TRBV19,CASWDRDSPLHF,TGTGCTTCTTGGGACAGGGATTCACCCCTCCACTTT
once,TRBJ1-2,-,TRBV25-1,CASSVGGFDYGYTF,TGTGCCAGCAGTGTGGGGGGATTCGACTATGGCTACACCTTC
few,TRBJ2-3,-,TRBV4-3,CASSQEPPKIKLGLTDTQYF,TGCGCCAGCAGCCAAGAGCCCCCTAAAATCAAGTTGGGTCTGACAGATACGCAGTATTTT
-,TRBJ2-5,-,TRBV2,CASSDFEAQYF,TGTGCCAGCAGTGACTTCGAGGCCCAGTACTTC
-,TRBJ1-4,-,TRBV2,CASRQERLFF,TGTGCCAGCAGGCAAGAGAGACTGTTTTTT
few,TRBJ1-4,TRBD1,TRBV28,CASSGQGQSEKLFF,TGTGCCAGCAGTGGACAGGGGCAGAGTGAAAAACTGTTTTTT
few,TRBJ2-7,-,TRBV28,CASSLPSGWEQYF,TGTGCCAGCAGTTTACCCTCAGGTTGGGAGCAGTACTTC
-,TRBJ2-3,TRBD2,TRBV4-1,CASSHRTSGGTDTQYF,TGCGCCAGCAGCCACCGGACTAGCGGGGGAACAGATACGCAGTATTTT
few,TRBJ1-4,-,TRBV30,CAWSVLGSTNEKLFF,TGTGCCTGGAGTGTATTAGGGTCAACTAATGAAAAACTGTTTTTT
few,TRBJ2-4,TRBD2,TRBV18,CASSPTTSEKNIQYF,TGTGCCAGCTCACCGACGACTAGCGAGAAAAACATTCAGTACTTC
-,TRBJ2-4,-,TRBV7-2,CASSLNTGIDKNIQYF,TGTGCCAGCAGCTTAAATACAGGAATAGACAAAAACATTCAGTACTTC
-,TRBJ1-1,-,TRBV9,CASSLSGTEAFF,TGTGCCAGCAGCCTCTCCGGGACAGAAGCTTTCTTT
few,TRBJ1-3,-,TRBV6-6,CASSSNDRRNTIYF,TGTGCCAGCAGTTCCAATGACAGGCGTAACACCATATATTTT
-,TRBJ1-6,TRBD1,TRBV15,CATSSRDSYNSPLHF,TGTGCCACCAGCTCCCGGGACAGCTATAATTCACCCCTCCACTTT
few,TRBJ1-6,-,TRBV7-9,CASSRDGQTSYNSPLHF,TGTGCCAGCAGCCGGGACGGGCAAACCTCCTATAATTCACCCCTCCACTTT
few,TRBJ1-1,TRBD1,TRBV7-9,CASSPGQGAVGNTEAFF,TGTGCCAGCAGCCCAGGACAGGGGGCCGTGGGGAACACTGAAGCTTTCTTT
-,TRBJ2-4,-,TRBV7-2,CASSPRGQKNIQYF,TGTGCCAGCAGCCCCAGGGGCCAGAAAAACATTCAGTACTTC
-,TRBJ2-7,-,TRBV9,CASSVDQGLYEQYF,TGTGCCAGCAGCGTAGACCAGGGACTCTACGAGCAGTACTTC
few,TRBJ2-2,-,TRBV30,CAWELQGGSGELFF,TGTGCCTGGGAGCTACAAGGGGGATCCGGGGAGCTGTTTTTT
-,TRBJ2-5,-,TRBV13,CASSLALGYSGQETQYF,TGTGCCAGCAGCTTAGCCCTGGGGTACAGTGGCCAAGAGACCCAGTACTTC
-,TRBJ2-2,-,TRBV6-5,CASSFLATGELFF,TGTGCCAGCAGTTTTCTAGCCACCGGGGAGCTGTTTTTT
-,TRBJ1-4,TRBD1,TRBV7-8,CASSLVGTGGEKLFF,TGTGCCAGCAGCTTAGTGGGTACAGGGGGCGAAAAACTGTTTTTT
once,TRBJ1-6,-,TRBV6-5,CASSYLALLGSPLHF,TGTGCCAGCAGTTACTTGGCCTTACTTGGTTCACCCCTCCACTTT
once,TRBJ1-1,-,TRBV7-3,CASSPENTEAFF,TGTGCCAGCAGCCCAGAGAACACTGAAGCTTTCTTT
few,TRBJ1-1,TRBD1,TRBV7-2,CASSPTGGRTEAFF,TGTGCCAGCAGCCCAACAGGGGGCCGGACTGAAGCTTTCTTT
few,TRBJ2-7,TRBD2,TRBV5-4,CASSPASGASYEQYF,TGTGCCAGCAGCCCTGCTAGCGGGGCCTCCTACGAGCAGTACTTC
-,TRBJ2-7,-,TRBV25-1,CASSELYGVPGEQYF,TGTGCCAGCAGTGAATTGTACGGAGTCCCTGGCGAGCAGTACTTC
-,TRBJ2-7,TRBD1,TRBV7-2,CASSSGPPGQAEQYF,TGTGCCAGCAGCTCCGGACCTCCGGGACAGGCGGAGCAGTACTTC
few,TRBJ1-6,-,TRBV27,CASSGIGTPLHF,TGTGCCAGCAGTGGCATAGGGACCCCCCTCCACTTT
-,TRBJ2-1,TRBD2,TRBV7-2,CASSFSSGGYNEQFF,TGTGCCAGCAGCTTTTCTAGCGGGGGGTACAATGAGCAGTTCTTC
-,TRBJ1-6,TRBD1,TRBV6-5,CASRPDREGSPLHF,TGTGCCAGCAGGCCTGACAGGGAGGGTTCACCCCTCCACTTT
few,TRBJ2-3,TRBD1,TRBV18,CASWDRGADTQYF,TGTGCCAGCTGGGACAGGGGCGCAGATACGCAGTATTTT
-,TRBJ1-6,-,TRBV5-1,CASSSVGDGSPLHF,TGCGCCAGCAGCAGCGTCGGGGATGGGTCACCCCTCCACTTT
few,TRBJ2-2,-,TRBV19,CASSIRGELFF,TGTGCCAGTAGTATTAGAGGGGAGCTGTTTTTT
-,TRBJ1-2,-,TRBV6-5,CASSYSDGANYGYTF,TGTGCCAGCAGTTACTCAGACGGCGCTAACTATGGCTACACCTTC
few,TRBJ1-2,-,TRBV27,CASGPQTVDGYTF,TGTGCCAGCGGACCCCAGACAGTAGATGGCTACACCTTC
-,TRBJ2-1,TRBD2,TRBV9,CASSVPQNTSGGRGYNEQFF,TGTGCCAGCAGCGTACCCCAAAATACTAGCGGGGGGCGTGGGTACAATGAGCAGTTCTTC
-,TRBJ1-6,TRBD1,TRBV30,CAWNLLGQGSSPLHF,TGTGCCTGGAATCTGCTGGGACAGGGGAGTTCACCCCTCCACTTT
few,TRBJ2-7,-,TRBV11-2,CASSRRLGDTVSYEQYF,TGTGCCAGCAGCCGACGACTGGGGGACACAGTCTCCTACGAGCAGTACTTC
-,TRBJ2-1,-,TRBV30,CAWRSRGFYNEQFF,TGTGCCTGGAGAAGTCGGGGGTTTTACAATGAGCAGTTCTTC
once,TRBJ2-1,-,TRBV9,CASSVGGTGGLYNEQFF,TGTGCCAGCAGCGTCGGCGGAACGGGGGGCCTATACAATGAGCAGTTCTTC
few,TRBJ2-2,TRBD1,TRBV11-2,CASSLTGDRTTEELFF,TGTGCCAGCAGCTTGACCGGGGACAGAACAACCGAGGAGCTGTTTTTT
-,TRBJ2-7,TRBD1,TRBV19,CASSSEGQGSSYEQYF,TGTGCCAGTAGTTCGGAAGGACAGGGGAGCTCCTACGAGCAGTACTTC
-,TRBJ2-7,-,TRBV11-2,CASSLEGLQGRYEQYF,TGTGCCAGCAGCTTAGAGGGACTACAGGGGAGGTACGAGCAGTACTTC
few,TRBJ1-5,-,TRBV5-1,CASSLVPDSNQPQHF,TGCGCCAGCAGCTTGGTTCCTGATAGCAATCAGCCCCAGCATTTT